The 8 T cell receptor beta chains in this list originate from one sample, sequenced in a study of blood T cell repertoires in COVID-19. Assay used: immunoSEQ multiplex PCR; TCRdb lists only in-frame clones, some missing. The repertoire holds tens of thousands of clones, approximately 86% seen once, with approximately 30% in the top ten. The sample consisted of peripheral blood. The source is a man in his fifties or sixties with acute or convalescent COVID-19.

The genes are TRBV9 and TRBJ1-6; D is unresolved. Trimming stripped 3 bases from V and 0 bases from J, with 13 bases between. CDR3 size: 17 residues. The V gene's germline CDR1 is SGDLS and CDR2 YYNGEE. This chain's CDR3 is CASSGWAGSSYNSPLHF. CDR3 nucleotides: TGTGCCAGCAGCGGGTGGGCTGGAAGCTCCTATAATTCACCCCTCCACTTT. Combining the CDR3 with reference TRBV9 and TRBJ1-6 gives the whole variable domain DSGVTQTPKHLITATGQRVTLRCSPRSGDLSVYWYQQSLDQGLQFLIQYYNGEERAKGNILERFSAQQFPDLHSELNLSSLELGDSALYFCASSGWAGSSYNSPLHFGNGTRLTVT.

This sequence joins TRBV7-2 and TRBJ1-6, with a possible D match to TRBD1 (6 bases). The CDR3 sequence is 13 residues long. Germline CDR1 and CDR2: SGHTA and FQGNSA. The V and J ends lost 5 bases and 10 bases respectively, with 12 bases between them. The DNA of the CDR3 is TGTGCCAGCAGCCCAGAGGGGGTCTCACCCCTCCACTTT. Amino acid sequence: CASSPEGVSPLHF. The variable domain in full, completed from reference TRBV7-2 and TRBJ1-6, reads GAGVSQSPSNKVTEKGKDVELRCDPISGHTALYWYRQSLGQGLEFLIYFQGNSAPDKSGLPSDRFSAERTGGSVSTLTIQRTQQEDSAVYLCASSPEGVSPLHFGNGTRLTVT.

The chain recombines TRBV5-1 with TRBJ1-1, with 9 nucleotides matching TRBD1. Trimming cost V 0 bases and J 4 bases; bases outside gene matches: 7. The CDR3 is 16 amino acids. In germline, CDR1 is SGHRS, CDR2 YFSETQ. The CDR3 DNA reads TGCGCCAGCAGCTTGGGACCGACAGGGGGTGGCACTGAAGCTTTCTTT. As protein: CASSLGPTGGGTEAFF.

The chain recombines TRBV10-2 with TRBJ1-4; 7 bases align to TRBD1. V shed 2 bases, J shed 5 bases, and the junction held 5 bases outside the gene matches. The CDR3 is made up of 15 amino acids. Germline V gene lookup returns CDR1 WSHSY and CDR2 SAAADI. The CDR3 nucleotides read TGCGCCAGCAGTGAGGGTCCAGGGGGGAATGAAAAACTGTTTTTT. Protein product: CASSEGPGGNEKLFF.

The gene calls are TRBV11-2 and TRBJ2-3; the match to TRBD2 covers 8 bases. CDR1 SGHAT and CDR2 FQNNGV come from the germline V gene. The CDR3 is 18 residues long. V gave up 4 bases and J gave up 0 bases; unmatched junction bases: 12. This CDR3 is CASSSLGGGRLSTDTQYF. Written as DNA, the CDR3 is TGTGCCAGCAGCTCCCTCGGGGGGGGCCGTCTTAGCACAGATACGCAGTATTTT.

The chain couples TRBV10-3 to TRBJ1-6; the D is unclear. The CDR3 runs to 14 residues. V was cut by 4 bases and J by 4 bases, with 8 bases left in between. Germline loops: CDR1 ENHRY, CDR2 SYGVKD. The CDR3 loop is CAISAGEYNSPLHF. For the CDR3, the DNA is TGTGCCATCAGTGCTGGGGAGTATAATTCACCCCTCCACTTT.

This chain joins TRBV2 and TRBJ1-3; 7 positions agree with TRBD1. CDR3 length: 14 amino acids. Germline loops: CDR1 SNHLY, CDR2 FYNNEI. V dropped 7 bases and J dropped 0; count of bases not matched to a gene: 3. CDR3 region: CASTGQRSGNTIYF. Here the CDR3 DNA reads TGTGCCAGCACGGGACAGCGCTCTGGAAACACCATATATTTT.

Worth noting for this clone: One junction end disagrees with the germline gene, perhaps due to a read error. Other DNA sequences in the same sample also yield this CDR3. The chain joins TRBV18 to TRBJ1-2; the match to TRBD1 covers 9 bases. The CDR3 loop spans 16 amino acids. Germline V CDR1 and CDR2: KGHSH, LQKENI. CDR3 DNA: TGTGCCAGCTCGCCACCGAGGACAGGGGTTAACTATGGCTACACCTTC. This encodes CASSPPRTGVNYGYTF.